The T cell receptor (beta chain) described here comes from a study of T-cell memory formation after mild COVID-19. Whole-study context: For the most part, TCR clusters were specific to one donor.

This clonotype was counted only a few times. Its antigen is not known. Deletions cut 3 bases from V and 3 bases from J, with 9 bases between. The CDR3 is 13 amino acids. Germline V CDR1 and CDR2: MGHRA, YSYEKL. Regarding the study as a whole: Day 15 to 85 contracting clones showed balanced CD4/CD8; later expanders leaned CD4+. Within pre-infection memory, some responding clones were found, suggesting cross-reactive memory joined.

5'RACE primed from the constant segment yielded TCR alpha and TCR beta cDNA libraries bearing sample barcodes and UMIs. One entry per CDR3 protein results from TCRdb running MiXCR on the 5' RACE reads. The sample records about 290,000 distinct CDR3 sequences, approximately 16% being singletons. The chain has TRBV4-1 and TRBJ2-7; D is unclear. Specimen: PBMCs or a T cell subset sorted from them (not recorded which). The receptor comes from a man between 18 and 35 years old who had mild COVID-19 (a few samples of this study predate the infection). Cell type and time point are not known. The CDR3 region has the DNA TGCGCCAGCAGCCAGTCTCCGTTCTACGAGCAGTACTTC. Protein sequence: CASSQSPFYEQYF.